Each of the 22 T cell receptor beta chains below was sequenced from the same sample in a study of blood T cell repertoires in COVID-19. Produced via immunoSEQ multiplex PCR; TCRdb's table is partial and in-frame only. The sample has 150,000 to 200,000 clones; about 86% are singletons. The sample taken for sequencing was peripheral blood. These receptors all come from a woman in her 70s with COVID-19, enrolled during active disease.

This clone was seen a handful of times. This sequence joins TRBV6-5 and TRBJ2-7, with 8 bases fitting TRBD1. CDR3 length: 15 amino acids. The V and J ends lost 7 bases and 3 bases, in that order; junction bases with no gene match: 11. CDR1 is MNHEY and CDR2 is SVGAGI in the germline V gene. CDR3 nucleotide sequence: TGTGCCAGCATAAAGACAGGGGATCTTAACTACGAGCAGTACTTC. Its protein product is CASIKTGDLNYEQYF.

J is TRBJ2-1 and V is TRBV5-4; 7 bases align to TRBD1. Unmatched junction bases numbered 3, after V lost 3 bases and J lost 0 bases. The CDR3 is 15 amino acids. Germline CDR1 and CDR2: SGHNT and YYREEE (reference sequence). Here the CDR3 reads CASSWDRTSYNEQFF. The CDR3 nucleotides are TGTGCCAGCAGCTGGGACAGAACCTCCTACAATGAGCAGTTCTTC.

The chain carries TRBV19 and TRBJ1-4, with D perhaps matching TRBD1 (5 bases). Trimming shortened V by 4 bases and J by 6 bases, and 9 bases separated the two germline ends. CDR3 length: 13 amino acids. Germline CDR1 reads LNHDA; CDR2 reads SQIVND (reference sequence). CDR3 coding DNA: TGTGCCAGTAGTACAGGGTATGATGAAAAACTGTTTTTT. It is translated as CASSTGYDEKLFF.

CDR3 sequence (DNA): TGTGCCAGCAGCCAAGTGCTGGGCCAGGCAGATACGCAGTATTTT. It translates to CASSQVLGQADTQYF. The chain has TRBV4-2 and TRBJ2-3; D uncertain. The germline gives CDR1 LGHNA, CDR2 YNFKEQ. The CDR3 is 15 residues long. V gave up 1 base and J gave up 4 bases, with 12 bases separating them.

This rearrangement joins TRBV11-3 to TRBJ2-3; 7 nucleotides agree with TRBD2. The V gene's germline CDR1 is SGHNT and CDR2 YENEEA. The CDR3 spans 12 residues. Losses at the gene ends were 3 bases for V and 6 bases for J; bases not matched to a gene: 0. The CDR3: CASSLTSDTQYF. The CDR3, as DNA: TGTGCCAGCAGCTTGACTAGCGATACGCAGTATTTT.

V and J are TRBV5-1 and TRBJ1-1; 11 positions match TRBD1. Trimming at V came to 10 bases and at J to 5 bases, leaving 10 bases not matched to a gene. CDR1 and CDR2 from the germline V gene are SGHRS and YFSETQ. The CDR3 has 14 amino acids. DNA for the CDR3: TGCGCCTGCGGACAGGGGGCCCGTGGTACTGAAGCTTTCTTT. It translates to CACGQGARGTEAFF.

V gene TRBV6-5 combines with J gene TRBJ2-2; 7 positions match TRBD1. Trimming cost V 8 bases and J 1 base; bases outside gene matches: 4. The CDR3 consists of 14 residues. Per the germline V gene, CDR1 is MNHEY and CDR2 is SVGAGI. This CDR3 reads CASRSGGNTGELFF. The CDR3 coding sequence is TGTGCCAGCCGATCAGGGGGGAACACCGGGGAGCTGTTTTTT.

The chain is built from TRBV9 and TRBJ2-1; tentative D call: TRBD2 (7 bases). Trimming stripped 6 bases from V and 7 bases from J, with 20 bases between. Germline V gene lookup returns CDR1 SGDLS and CDR2 YYNGEE. CDR3 length: 15 residues. CDR3 residues: CASNLRGTNENEQFF. The CDR3 bases are TGTGCCAGCAACCTTAGGGGGACTAACGAGAATGAGCAGTTCTTC.

The V and J genes are TRBV27 and TRBJ2-7; 9 nucleotides line up with TRBD1. CDR1 is MNHEY and CDR2 is SMNVEV in the germline V gene (reference sequence). The CDR3 runs 14 residues. The V and J ends lost 5 bases and 7 bases, in that order; junction bases with no gene match: 9. DNA of the CDR3: TGTGCCAGCAGTCCCGGACAGGGGACGGGAGAGCAGTACTTC. Translation gives CASSPGQGTGEQYF.

The V and J genes are TRBV14 and TRBJ1-2; D gene ambiguous. V was shortened by 4 bases and J by 3 bases, with 15 bases between the two germline ends. Germline V CDR1 and CDR2: SGHDN, FVKESK. The CDR3 length is 15 residues. The CDR3 is CASSPMGRSDYGYTF. Written as DNA, the CDR3 is TGTGCCAGCAGCCCGATGGGCAGATCAGACTATGGCTACACCTTC.

The chain carries TRBV28 and TRBJ1-2; no definite D call. Germline CDR1 reads MDHEN; CDR2 reads SYDVKM. V gave up 7 bases and J gave up 5 bases, with 14 bases separating them. The CDR3 spans 13 residues. CDR3 bases: TGTGCCAGCACCTATGCCAGGTATTATGGCTACACCTTC. Amino acids: CASTYARYYGYTF.

The genes are TRBV15 and TRBJ2-7; 15 nucleotides match TRBD2. Germline V CDR1 and CDR2: LNHNV, YYDKDF (reference sequence). The CDR3 extends over 20 amino acids. V shed 2 bases and J 4 bases; nucleotides not matched to a gene: 15. CDR3 coding DNA: TGTGCCACCAGCAGACTTGTACCCGGAGGACTAGCGGGAGGGAGATACGAGCAGTACTTC. Its translation is CATSRLVPGGLAGGRYEQYF. Based on the CDR3 plus reference TRBV15 and TRBJ2-7, the full variable domain is DAMVIQNPRYQVTQFGKPVTLSCSQTLNHNVMYWYQQKSSQAPKLLFHYYDKDFNNEADTPDNFQSRRPNTSFCFLDIRSPGLGDTAMYLCATSRLVPGGLAGGRYEQYFGPGTRLTVT.

V and J are TRBV10-3 and TRBJ1-1; 10 nucleotides align to TRBD1. The V gene's germline CDR1 is ENHRY and CDR2 SYGVKD. The CDR3 is 13 residues long. J gave up 11 bases and V 7 bases, and 10 bases lay outside the gene matches. In nucleotides, the CDR3 is TGTGCCATCACCGGGGACAGGGGCAGAGGGGCTTTCTTT. It is translated as CAITGDRGRGAFF.

The J gene is TRBJ2-7, the V gene TRBV27; D gene ambiguous. V lost 3 bases and J 5 bases, leaving 11 bases between the germline ends. The length of the CDR3 is 13 residues. CDR1 and CDR2 from the germline V gene are MNHEY and SMNVEV (reference sequence). CDR3 sequence: CASSFFPPDEQYF. The CDR3 coding sequence is TGTGCCAGCAGTTTTTTCCCCCCTGACGAGCAGTACTTC.

The chain is built from TRBV6-1 and TRBJ2-2; unclear D gene. CDR1 is MNHNS and CDR2 is SASEGT in the germline V gene. With 1 base removed from V and 8 bases from J, the gap between germline ends came to 14 bases. The CDR3 has 15 amino acids. As DNA, the CDR3 is TGTGCCAGCAGTGAAGTTGGAGAAGTCAGAGGGGAGCTGTTTTTT. This encodes CASSEVGEVRGELFF.

This chain links TRBV6-5 with TRBJ1-2; no reliable D call. V was trimmed by 11 bases and J by 7 bases, leaving 11 bases between them. CDR3 length equals 10 residues. Germline V gene sequence: CDR1 MNHEY, CDR2 SVGAGI. CDR3 sequence reads: CAAQTGGYTF. The CDR3, as DNA: TGTGCCGCCCAAACGGGTGGCTACACCTTC.

This rearrangement joins TRBV28 to TRBJ2-3; a weak D match, TRBD1 (5 bases). The V end was cut by 7 bases, the J end by 5 bases, with 13 bases between. The CDR3 spans 13 residues. Germline V lookup: CDR1 MDHEN, CDR2 SYDVKM. The CDR3 DNA is TGTGCCAGCAAGGCGCAGGGCTTAGATACGCAGTATTTT. Protein: CASKAQGLDTQYF.

This rearrangement joins TRBV7-2 to TRBJ1-6, with D possibly being TRBD1 (6 bases). Trimming left V 5 bases short and J 9 bases short, with 17 bases between. Germline V lookup: CDR1 SGHTA, CDR2 FQGNSA. The CDR3 is made up of 15 amino acids. The chain's CDR3 is CASSTKRGGSSPLHF. The CDR3 nucleotides are TGTGCCAGCAGCACTAAGAGGGGGGGGAGTTCACCCCTCCACTTT.

The gene calls are TRBV28 and TRBJ2-2; TRBD2 aligns across 11 bases. V was pared by 6 bases and J by 5 bases, with 8 bases of the junction left unmatched. CDR1 is MDHEN and CDR2 is SYDVKM in the germline V gene. The CDR3 is 16 residues long. The DNA for the CDR3 is TGTGCCAGCAGCACCACTAGCGGGAGACGGACCGGGGAGCTGTTTTTT. This codes for CASSTTSGRRTGELFF.

This rearrangement joins TRBV11-3 to TRBJ1-2; TRBD1 is a possible D gene (5 bases). Germline CDR1 and CDR2: SGHNT and YENEEA. Trimming left V 2 bases short and J 5 bases short, with 9 bases between. This CDR3 is built from 13 residues. The CDR3 region is CASSLSGGYGYTF. For the CDR3, the DNA is TGTGCCAGCAGCTTATCCGGGGGTTATGGCTACACCTTC.

V gene TRBV5-6 combines with J gene TRBJ1-3; D is uncertain. CDR3 size: 16 residues. Trimming took off 0 bases at V and 4 bases at J, with 14 bases between the two ends. The germline CDR1 and CDR2 sequences are SGHDT and YYEEEE. Written as DNA, the CDR3 is TGTGCCAGCAGCTTGGAGCGTCTCCGACTCGGAAACACCATATATTTT. Translated: CASSLERLRLGNTIYF.

The J gene is TRBJ2-5, the V gene TRBV25-1; 13 nucleotides align to TRBD2. V gave up 1 base and J gave up 5 bases; unmatched junction bases: 10. The CDR3 loop spans 18 amino acids. CDR1 MGHDK and CDR2 SYGVNS come from the germline V gene. DNA of the CDR3: TGTGCCAGCAGTGAATCTATACTAGCGGGAGGGTCGGGGGAGACCCAGTACTTC. Amino acid sequence: CASSESILAGGSGETQYF.